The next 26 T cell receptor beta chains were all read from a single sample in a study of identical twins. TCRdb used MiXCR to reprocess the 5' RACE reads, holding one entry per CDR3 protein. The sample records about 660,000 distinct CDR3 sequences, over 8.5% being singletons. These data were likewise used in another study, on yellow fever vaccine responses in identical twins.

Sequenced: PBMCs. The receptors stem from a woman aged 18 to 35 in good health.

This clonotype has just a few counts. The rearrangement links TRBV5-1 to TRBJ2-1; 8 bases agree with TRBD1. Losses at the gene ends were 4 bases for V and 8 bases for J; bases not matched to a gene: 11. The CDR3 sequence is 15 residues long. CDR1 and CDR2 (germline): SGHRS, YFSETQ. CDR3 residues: CASSATSNRGDEQFF. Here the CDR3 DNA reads TGCGCCAGCAGCGCCACCTCAAACAGGGGGGATGAGCAGTTCTTC. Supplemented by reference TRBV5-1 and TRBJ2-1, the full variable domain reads KAGVTQTPRYLIKTRGQQVTLSCSPISGHRSVSWYQQTPGQGLQFLFEYFSETQRNKGNFPGRFSGRQFSNSRSEMNVSTLELGDSALYLCASSATSNRGDEQFFGPGTRLTVL.

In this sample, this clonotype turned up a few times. The CDR3 loop is CASSQRTGPGGTQYF. CDR3 DNA sequence: TGTGCCAGCAGCCAGCGGACAGGCCCCGGTGGGACCCAGTACTTC. The gene calls are TRBV7-2 and TRBJ2-5; 7 bases are shared with TRBD1. This CDR3 has 15 residues. Trimming at V came to 5 bases and at J to 7 bases, leaving 13 bases not matched to a gene. CDR1 and CDR2 from the germline V gene are SGHTA and FQGNSA.

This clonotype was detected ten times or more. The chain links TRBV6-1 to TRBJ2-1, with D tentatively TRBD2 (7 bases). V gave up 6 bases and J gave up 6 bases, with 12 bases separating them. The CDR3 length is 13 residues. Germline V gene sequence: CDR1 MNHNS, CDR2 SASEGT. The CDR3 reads CASSLGGLNEQFF. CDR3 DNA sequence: TGTGCCAGCAGCCTCGGGGGGCTCAATGAGCAGTTCTTC.

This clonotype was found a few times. The CDR3 DNA reads TGTGCCAGCAGCCAATTGGGACTAGCGGCCGAGCAGTACTTC. Residues: CASSQLGLAAEQYF. The chain uses TRBV3-1 and TRBJ2-7, with 11 bases lining up with TRBD2. The CDR3 is 14 residues long. V lost 2 bases, J lost 6 bases, and 3 bases stayed unmatched. The germline V gene has CDR1 LGHDT and CDR2 YNNKEL (reference sequence).

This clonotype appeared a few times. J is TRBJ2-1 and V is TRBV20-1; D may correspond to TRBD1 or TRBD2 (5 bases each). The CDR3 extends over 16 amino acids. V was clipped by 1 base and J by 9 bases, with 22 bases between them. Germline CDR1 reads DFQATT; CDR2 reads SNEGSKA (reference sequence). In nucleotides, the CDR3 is TGCAGTGCTAGAGGCCCGGGGACCCTTACCACCACTGAGCAGTTCTTC. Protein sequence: CSARGPGTLTTTEQFF.

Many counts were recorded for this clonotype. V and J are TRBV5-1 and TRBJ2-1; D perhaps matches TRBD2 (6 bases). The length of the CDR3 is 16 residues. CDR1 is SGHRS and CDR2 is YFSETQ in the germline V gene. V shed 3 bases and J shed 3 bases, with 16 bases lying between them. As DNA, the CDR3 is TGCGCCAGCAGCTGGAGTGGGGGAGGTTACTACAATGAGCAGTTCTTC. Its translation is CASSWSGGGYYNEQFF.

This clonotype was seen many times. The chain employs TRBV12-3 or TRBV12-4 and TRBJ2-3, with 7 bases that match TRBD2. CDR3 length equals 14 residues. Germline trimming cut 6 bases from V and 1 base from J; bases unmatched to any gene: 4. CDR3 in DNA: TGTGCCAGCAGCAACACTAGCGGCACAGATACGCAGTATTTT. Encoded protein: CASSNTSGTDTQYF.

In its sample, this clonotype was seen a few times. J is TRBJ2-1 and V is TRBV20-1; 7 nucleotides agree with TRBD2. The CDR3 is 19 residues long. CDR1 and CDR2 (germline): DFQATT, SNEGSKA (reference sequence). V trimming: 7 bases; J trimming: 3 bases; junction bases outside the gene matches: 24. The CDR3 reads CSVAVLDSGEGTLYNEQFF. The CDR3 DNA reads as TGCAGTGTCGCAGTGCTAGACTCGGGGGAGGGAACGCTCTACAATGAGCAGTTCTTC.

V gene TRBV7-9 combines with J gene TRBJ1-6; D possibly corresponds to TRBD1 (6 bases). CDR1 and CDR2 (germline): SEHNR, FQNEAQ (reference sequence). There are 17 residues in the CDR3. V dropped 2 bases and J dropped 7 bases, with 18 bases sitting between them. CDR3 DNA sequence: TGTGCCAGCAGCTTACCCATCGACAGGCCGGGGAATTCACCCCTCCACTTT. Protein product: CASSLPIDRPGNSPLHF.

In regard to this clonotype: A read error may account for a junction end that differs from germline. DNA of the CDR3: TGCACCGTTGGGTCGCTCGGAGAGAAGTACGAGCAGTACTTC. It translates to CTVGSLGEKYEQYF. The rearrangement joins TRBV29-1 to TRBJ2-7; D remains ambiguous. In germline, CDR1 is SQVTM, CDR2 ANQGSEA. The CDR3 is 14 residues long.

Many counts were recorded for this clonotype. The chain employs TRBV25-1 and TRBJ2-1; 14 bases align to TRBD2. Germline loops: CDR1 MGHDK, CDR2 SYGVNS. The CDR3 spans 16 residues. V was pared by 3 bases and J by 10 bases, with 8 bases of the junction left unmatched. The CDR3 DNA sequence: TGTGCCAGCAGTGATGGGACTAGCGGGAGACCTGCGGAGCAGTTCTTC. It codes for CASSDGTSGRPAEQFF. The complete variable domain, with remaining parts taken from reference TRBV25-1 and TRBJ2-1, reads EADIYQTPRYLVIGTGKKITLECSQTMGHDKMYWYQQDPGMELHLIHYSYGVNSTEKGDLSSESTVSRIRTEHFPLTLESARPSHTSQYLCASSDGTSGRPAEQFFGPGTRLTVL.

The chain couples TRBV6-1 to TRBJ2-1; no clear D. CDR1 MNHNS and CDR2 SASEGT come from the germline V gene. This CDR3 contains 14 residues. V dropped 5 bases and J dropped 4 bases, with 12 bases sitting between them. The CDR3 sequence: CASSPPATYNEQFF. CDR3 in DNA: TGTGCCAGCAGTCCACCAGCTACGTACAATGAGCAGTTCTTC.

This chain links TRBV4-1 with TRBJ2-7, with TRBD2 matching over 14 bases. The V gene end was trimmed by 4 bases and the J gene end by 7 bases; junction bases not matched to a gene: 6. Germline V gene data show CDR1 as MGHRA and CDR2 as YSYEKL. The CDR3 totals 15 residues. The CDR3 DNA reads TGCGCCAGCAGCCGGGGACTAGCGGGAGTTGGGGAGCAGTACTTC. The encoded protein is CASSRGLAGVGEQYF.

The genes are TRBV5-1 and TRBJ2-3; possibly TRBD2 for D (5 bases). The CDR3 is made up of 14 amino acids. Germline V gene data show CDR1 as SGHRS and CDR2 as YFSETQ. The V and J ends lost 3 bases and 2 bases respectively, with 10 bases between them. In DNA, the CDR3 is TGCGCCAGCAGCTCGGAAGCGGCCACAGATACGCAGTATTTT. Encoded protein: CASSSEAATDTQYF.

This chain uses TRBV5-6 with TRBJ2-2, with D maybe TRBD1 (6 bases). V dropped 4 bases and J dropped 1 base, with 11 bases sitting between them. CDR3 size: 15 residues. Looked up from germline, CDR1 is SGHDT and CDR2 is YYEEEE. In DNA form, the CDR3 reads TGTGCCAGCAGCCCCCAGGGGAGGAACACCGGGGAGCTGTTTTTT. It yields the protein CASSPQGRNTGELFF.

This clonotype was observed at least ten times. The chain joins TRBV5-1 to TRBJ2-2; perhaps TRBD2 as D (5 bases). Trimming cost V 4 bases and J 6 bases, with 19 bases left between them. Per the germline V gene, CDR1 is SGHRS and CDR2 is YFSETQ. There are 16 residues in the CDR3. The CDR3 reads CASSNTYPRRSGELFF. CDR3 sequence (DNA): TGCGCCAGCAGCAACACCTATCCCAGGAGGTCCGGGGAGCTGTTTTTT. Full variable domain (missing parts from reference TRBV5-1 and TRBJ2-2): KAGVTQTPRYLIKTRGQQVTLSCSPISGHRSVSWYQQTPGQGLQFLFEYFSETQRNKGNFPGRFSGRQFSNSRSEMNVSTLELGDSALYLCASSNTYPRRSGELFFGEGSRLTVL.

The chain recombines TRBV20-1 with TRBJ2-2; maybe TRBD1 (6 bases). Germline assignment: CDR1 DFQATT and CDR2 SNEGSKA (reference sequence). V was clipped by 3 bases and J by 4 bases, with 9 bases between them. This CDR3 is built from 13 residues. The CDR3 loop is CSARRGTTGELFF. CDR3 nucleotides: TGCAGTGCTAGGAGGGGGACCACCGGGGAGCTGTTTTTT.

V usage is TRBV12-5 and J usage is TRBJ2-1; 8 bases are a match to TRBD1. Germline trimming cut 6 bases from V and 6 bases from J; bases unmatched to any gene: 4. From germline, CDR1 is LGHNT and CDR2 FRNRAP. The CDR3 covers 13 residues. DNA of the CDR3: TGTGCTAGTGGCTTTGACAGGGGCAATGAGCAGTTCTTC. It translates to CASGFDRGNEQFF.

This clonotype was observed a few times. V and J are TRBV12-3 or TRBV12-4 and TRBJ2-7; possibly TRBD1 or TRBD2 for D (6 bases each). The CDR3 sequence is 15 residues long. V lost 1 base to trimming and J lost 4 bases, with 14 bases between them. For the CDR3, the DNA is TGTGCCAGCAGTTTAGGGGGGGCCTACCCTTACGAGCAGTACTTC. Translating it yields CASSLGGAYPYEQYF.

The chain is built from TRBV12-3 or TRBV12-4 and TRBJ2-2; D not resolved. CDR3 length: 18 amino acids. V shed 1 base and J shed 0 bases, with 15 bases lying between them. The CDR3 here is CASSLGTDQTANTGELFF. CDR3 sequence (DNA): TGTGCCAGCAGTTTAGGGACCGATCAGACCGCGAACACCGGGGAGCTGTTTTTT.

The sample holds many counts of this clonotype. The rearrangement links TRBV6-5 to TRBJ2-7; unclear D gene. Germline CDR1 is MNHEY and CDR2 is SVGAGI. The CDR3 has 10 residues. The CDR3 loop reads CASSYGPPSV. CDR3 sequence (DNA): TGTGCCAGCAGTTATGGCCCCCCCTCCGTC.

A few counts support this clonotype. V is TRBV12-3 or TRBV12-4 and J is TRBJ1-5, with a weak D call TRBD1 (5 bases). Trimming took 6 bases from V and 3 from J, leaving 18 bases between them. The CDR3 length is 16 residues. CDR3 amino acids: CASSAEVGRFNQPQHF. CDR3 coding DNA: TGTGCCAGCAGCGCGGAGGTGGGACGGTTCAATCAGCCCCAGCATTTT.

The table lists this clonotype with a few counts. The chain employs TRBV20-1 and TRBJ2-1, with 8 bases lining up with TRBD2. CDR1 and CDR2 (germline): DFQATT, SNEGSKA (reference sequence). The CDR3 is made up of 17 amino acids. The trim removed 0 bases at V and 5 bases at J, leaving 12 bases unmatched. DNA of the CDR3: TGCAGTGCTAGAGATCTCTTTGGCGCGGGGGGAAACAATGAGCAGTTCTTC. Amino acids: CSARDLFGAGGNNEQFF.

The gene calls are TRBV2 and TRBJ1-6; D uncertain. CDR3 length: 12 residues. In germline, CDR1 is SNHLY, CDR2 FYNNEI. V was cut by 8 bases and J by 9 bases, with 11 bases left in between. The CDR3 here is CASGPRGSPLHF. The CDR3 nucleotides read TGTGCCAGCGGACCCCGAGGTTCACCCCTCCACTTT.

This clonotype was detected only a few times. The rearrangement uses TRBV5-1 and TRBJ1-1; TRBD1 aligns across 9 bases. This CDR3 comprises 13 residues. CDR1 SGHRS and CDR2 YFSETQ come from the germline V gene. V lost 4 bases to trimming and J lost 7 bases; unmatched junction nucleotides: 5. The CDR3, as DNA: TGCGCCAGCAGCCCGGGACAGGGAATTGAAGCTTTCTTT. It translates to CASSPGQGIEAFF.

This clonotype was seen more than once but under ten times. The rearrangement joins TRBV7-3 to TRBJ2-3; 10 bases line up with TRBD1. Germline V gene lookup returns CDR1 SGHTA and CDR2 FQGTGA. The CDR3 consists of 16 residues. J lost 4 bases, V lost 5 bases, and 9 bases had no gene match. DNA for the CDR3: TGTGCCAGCAGCGCCGGGGGACAGGGGACAGCAGATACGCAGTATTTT. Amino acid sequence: CASSAGGQGTADTQYF.